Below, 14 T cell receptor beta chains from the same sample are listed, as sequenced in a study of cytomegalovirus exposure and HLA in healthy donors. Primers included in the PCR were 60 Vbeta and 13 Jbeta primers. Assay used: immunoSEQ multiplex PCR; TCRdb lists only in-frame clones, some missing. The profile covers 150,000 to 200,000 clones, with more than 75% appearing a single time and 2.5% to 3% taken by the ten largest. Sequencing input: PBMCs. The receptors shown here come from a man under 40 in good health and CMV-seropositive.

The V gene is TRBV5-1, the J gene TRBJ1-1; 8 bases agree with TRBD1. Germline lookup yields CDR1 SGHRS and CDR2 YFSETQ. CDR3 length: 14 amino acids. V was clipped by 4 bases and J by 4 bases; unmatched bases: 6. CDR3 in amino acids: CASSPDRGPTEAFF. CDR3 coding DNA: TGCGCCAGCAGCCCCGACAGGGGACCCACTGAAGCTTTCTTT.

CDR3 sequence: CASSLDGFRGKNIQYF. CDR3 nucleotide sequence: TGCGCCAGCAGCTTGGACGGGTTTAGGGGCAAAAACATTCAGTACTTC. This rearrangement joins TRBV5-1 to TRBJ2-4, with a possible D match to TRBD1 (5 bases). The CDR3 is made up of 16 amino acids. Germline V gives CDR1 SGHRS, CDR2 YFSETQ. Trimming removed 0 bases at V and 3 bases at J, with 13 bases between.

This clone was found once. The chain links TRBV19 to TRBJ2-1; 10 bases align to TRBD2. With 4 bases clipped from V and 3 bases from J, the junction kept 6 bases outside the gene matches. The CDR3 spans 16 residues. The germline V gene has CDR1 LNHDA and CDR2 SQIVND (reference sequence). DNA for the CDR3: TGTGCCAGTAGTAAAACTAGCGGGAATGGCTACAATGAGCAGTTCTTC. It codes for CASSKTSGNGYNEQFF.

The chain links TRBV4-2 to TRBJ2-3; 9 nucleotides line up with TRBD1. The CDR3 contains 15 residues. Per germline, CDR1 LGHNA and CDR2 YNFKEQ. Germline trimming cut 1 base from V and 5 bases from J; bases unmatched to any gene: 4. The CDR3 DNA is TGTGCCAGCAGCCAAGGGGACAGGGCAGGAGATACGCAGTATTTT. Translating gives CASSQGDRAGDTQYF.

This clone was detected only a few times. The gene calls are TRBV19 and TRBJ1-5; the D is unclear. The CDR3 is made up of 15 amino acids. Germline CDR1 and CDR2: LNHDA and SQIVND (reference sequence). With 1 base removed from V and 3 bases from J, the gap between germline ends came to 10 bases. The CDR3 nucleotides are TGTGCCAGTAGTATAGGAGAACAGTTCAATCAGCCCCAGCATTTT. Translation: CASSIGEQFNQPQHF. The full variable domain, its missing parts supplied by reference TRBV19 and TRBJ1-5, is DGGITQSPKYLFRKEGQNVTLSCEQNLNHDAMYWYRQDPGQGLRLIYYSQIVNDFQKGDIAEGYSVSREKKESFPLTVTSAQKNPTAFYLCASSIGEQFNQPQHFGDGTRLSIL.

In DNA form, the CDR3 reads TGTGCCAGCAGTTTATCCGGGACAGGGGCAATGAACACTGAAGCTTTCTTT. Translation: CASSLSGTGAMNTEAFF. The chain has TRBV28 and TRBJ1-1; 10 bases are shared with TRBD1. V trimming: 1 base; J trimming: 0 bases; junction bases outside the gene matches: 5. Germline-derived CDR1 and CDR2 are MDHEN and SYDVKM. The CDR3 consists of 17 residues.

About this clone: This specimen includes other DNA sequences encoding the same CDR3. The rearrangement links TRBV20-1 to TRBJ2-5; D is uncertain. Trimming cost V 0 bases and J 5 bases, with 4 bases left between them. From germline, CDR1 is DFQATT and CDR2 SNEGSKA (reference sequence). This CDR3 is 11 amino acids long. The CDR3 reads CSARDLETQYF. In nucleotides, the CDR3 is TGCAGTGCTAGAGATCTGGAGACCCAGTACTTC.

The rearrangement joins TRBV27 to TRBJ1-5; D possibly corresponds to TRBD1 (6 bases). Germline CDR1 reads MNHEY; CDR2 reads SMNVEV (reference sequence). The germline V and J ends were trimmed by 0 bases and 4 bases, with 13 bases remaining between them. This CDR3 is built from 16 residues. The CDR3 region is CASSLSAGALNQPQHF. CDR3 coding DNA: TGTGCCAGCAGTTTATCAGCAGGGGCCCTAAATCAGCCCCAGCATTTT.

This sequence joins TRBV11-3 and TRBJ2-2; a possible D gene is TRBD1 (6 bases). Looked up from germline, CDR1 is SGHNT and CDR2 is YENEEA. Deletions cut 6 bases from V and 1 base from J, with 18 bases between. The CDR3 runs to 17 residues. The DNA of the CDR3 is TGTGCCAGCAGTCAGGGGTCCACGCCCCTGAACACCGGGGAGCTGTTTTTT. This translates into CASSQGSTPLNTGELFF.

The CDR3 DNA follows: TGTGCCAGCAGCTCGGGACAGGGGGTTTGGGAGCAGTACGTC. Encoded protein: CASSSGQGVWEQYV. This chain uses TRBV13 with TRBJ2-7, with 11 bases lining up with TRBD1. This CDR3 region has 14 residues. J gave up 7 bases and V 4 bases, and 6 bases lay outside the gene matches. Germline loops: CDR1 PRHDT, CDR2 FYEKMQ (reference sequence).

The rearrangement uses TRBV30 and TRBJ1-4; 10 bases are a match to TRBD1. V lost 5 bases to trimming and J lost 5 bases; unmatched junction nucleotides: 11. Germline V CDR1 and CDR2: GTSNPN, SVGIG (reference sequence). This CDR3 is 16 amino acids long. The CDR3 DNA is TGTGCCTGGTCCACCGGGACAGGGGCCATCAATGAAAAACTGTTTTTT. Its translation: CAWSTGTGAINEKLFF.

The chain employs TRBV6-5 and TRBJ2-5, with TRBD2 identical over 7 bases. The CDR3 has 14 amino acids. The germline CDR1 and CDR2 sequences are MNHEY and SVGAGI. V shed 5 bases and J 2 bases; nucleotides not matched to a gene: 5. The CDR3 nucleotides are TGTGCCAGCAGTCTAAGCGGGATTCAAGAGACCCAGTACTTC. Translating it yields CASSLSGIQETQYF.

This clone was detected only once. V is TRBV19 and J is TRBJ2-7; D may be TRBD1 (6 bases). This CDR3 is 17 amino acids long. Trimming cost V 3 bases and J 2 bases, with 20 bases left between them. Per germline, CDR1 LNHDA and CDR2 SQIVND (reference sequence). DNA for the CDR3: TGTGCCAGTAGTATGGGCCCCCCACAGGGTCTAACCTACGAGCAGTACTTC. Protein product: CASSMGPPQGLTYEQYF.

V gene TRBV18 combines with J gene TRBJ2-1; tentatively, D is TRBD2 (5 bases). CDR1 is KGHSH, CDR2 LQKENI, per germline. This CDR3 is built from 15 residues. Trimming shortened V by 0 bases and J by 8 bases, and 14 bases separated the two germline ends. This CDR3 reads CASSPPNGREDEQFF. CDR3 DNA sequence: TGTGCCAGCTCACCACCCAATGGGAGAGAAGATGAGCAGTTCTTC.